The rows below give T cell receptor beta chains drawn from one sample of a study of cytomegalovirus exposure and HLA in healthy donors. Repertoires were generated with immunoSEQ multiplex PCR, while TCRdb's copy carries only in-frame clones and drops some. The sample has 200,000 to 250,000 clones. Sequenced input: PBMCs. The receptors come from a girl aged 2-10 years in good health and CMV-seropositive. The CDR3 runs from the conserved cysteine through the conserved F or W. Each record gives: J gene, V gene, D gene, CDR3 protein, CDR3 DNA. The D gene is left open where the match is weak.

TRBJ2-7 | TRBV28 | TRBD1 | CASSLGQGFDEQYF | TGTGCCAGCAGTTTAGGACAGGGGTTCGACGAGCAGTACTTC
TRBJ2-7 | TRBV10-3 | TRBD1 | CAISESIGTGDYEQYF | TGTGCCATCAGTGAGTCGATCGGGACAGGGGACTACGAGCAGTACTTC
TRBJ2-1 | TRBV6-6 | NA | CASSYSSPLYNEQFF | TGTGCCAGCAGTTACTCGAGCCCTCTATACAATGAGCAGTTCTTC
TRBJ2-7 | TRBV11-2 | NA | CASSFGTESYEQYF | TGTGCCAGCAGCTTTGGTACGGAGAGCTACGAGCAGTACTTC
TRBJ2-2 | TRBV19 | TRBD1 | CASSLTGGTGELFF | TGTGCCAGTAGTTTAACAGGGGGAACCGGGGAGCTGTTTTTT
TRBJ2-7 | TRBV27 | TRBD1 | CASRRGQGAFHEQYF | TGTGCCAGCAGACGTGGACAGGGGGCATTCCACGAGCAGTACTTC
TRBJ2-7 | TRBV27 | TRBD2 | CASSPTGTSGSYEQYF | TGTGCCAGCAGTCCGACTGGGACTAGCGGGAGCTACGAGCAGTACTTC
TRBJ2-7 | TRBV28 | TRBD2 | CASSPPGRGLRSYEQYF | TGTGCCAGCAGTCCGCCCGGCCGGGGACTAAGGTCCTACGAGCAGTACTTC
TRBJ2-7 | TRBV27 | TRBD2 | CASSVTPASGRHYEQYF | TGTGCCAGCAGTGTTACCCCCGCTAGCGGGAGACACTACGAGCAGTACTTC
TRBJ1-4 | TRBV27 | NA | CASSRLGGEKLFF | TGTGCCAGCAGTCGCCTCGGAGGGGAAAAACTGTTTTTT
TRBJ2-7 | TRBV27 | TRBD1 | CASSRAGTGAYEQYF | TGTGCCAGCAGCCGAGCCGGGACAGGGGCCTACGAGCAGTACTTC
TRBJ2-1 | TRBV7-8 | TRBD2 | CASSLARGAGDDEQFF | TGTGCCAGCAGCTTAGCGCGGGGGGCCGGCGACGATGAGCAGTTCTTC
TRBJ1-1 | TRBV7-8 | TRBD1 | CASSLLDRGNTEAFF | TGTGCCAGCAGCCTTTTGGACAGGGGGAACACTGAAGCTTTCTTT
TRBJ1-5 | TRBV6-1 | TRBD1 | CASSETGGRGDQPQHF | TGTGCCAGCAGTGAGACAGGGGGCAGGGGGGATCAGCCCCAGCATTTT
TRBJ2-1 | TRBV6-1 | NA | CASSVTGSYNEQFF | TGTGCCAGCAGTGTTACAGGCTCCTACAATGAGCAGTTCTTC